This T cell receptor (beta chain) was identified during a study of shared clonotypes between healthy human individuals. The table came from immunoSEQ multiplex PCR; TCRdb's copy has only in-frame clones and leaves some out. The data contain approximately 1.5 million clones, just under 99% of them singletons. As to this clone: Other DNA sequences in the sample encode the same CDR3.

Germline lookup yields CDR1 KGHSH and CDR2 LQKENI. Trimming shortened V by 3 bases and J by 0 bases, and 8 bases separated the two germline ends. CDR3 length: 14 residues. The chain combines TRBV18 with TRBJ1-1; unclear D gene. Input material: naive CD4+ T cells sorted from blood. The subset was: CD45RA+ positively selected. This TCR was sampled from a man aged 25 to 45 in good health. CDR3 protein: CASSPRGMNTEAFF. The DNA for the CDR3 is TGTGCCAGCTCACCCCGCGGAATGAACACTGAAGCTTTCTTT. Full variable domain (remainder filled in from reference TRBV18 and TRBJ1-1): NAGVMQNPRHLVRRRGQEARLRCSPMKGHSHVYWYRQLPEEGLKFMVYLQKENIIDESGMPKERFSAEFPKEGPSILRIQQVVRGDSAAYFCASSPRGMNTEAFFGQGTRLTVV.